Given below is one T cell receptor (beta chain) in context. Its antigen is unknown. Per-base qualities were not stored, and no clone one base away is much larger. This sample was taken from a study of blood T cell repertoires in COVID-19 (dated by TCRdb to about 2020). About the study as a whole: Samples covering the acute and convalescent phases of COVID-19 were provided by collaborators in the United States, Italy and Spain. The prospective study material was composed of cDNA or gDNA derived from T cells, B-cell-depleted T cells, or PBMCs. Deeply sampled blood TCRbeta repertoires from subjects exposed to, actively infected with, or recovered from COVID-19 were included in the dataset. The repertoires were released in a freely available public database meant as a resource for research on the immune response to SARS-CoV-2. Samples were obtained from the ongoing ImmuneRACE study (first 160 participants) and from 1,200 or so subjects provided by 6 global collaborators. The sample metadata nearly always contained a de-identified subject ID, COVID-19 status, age in years and sex. Where HLA class I and class II types were available, the types were taken from metadata supplied by the sample provider, not from assay-based typing.

Here is what the overall study found, with its caveats: The amount of clinical and demographic metadata varied by source and participant and was provided uncurated.

The immunoSEQ Assay, a bias-controlled multiplex PCR, was used to amplify TCRbeta CDR3 regions from genomic DNA. From the authors' description of their analysis: Within the assay, amplification of reference gene primers was used to estimate how many nucleated cells each sample contained. Sequence reads were collapsed and filtered to measure the absolute abundance of every unique TCRbeta CDR3 rearrangement. For each sample, productive Simpson clonality was calculated as the square root of Simpson's diversity index over productive rearrangements. Drawn from immuneACCESS, this table holds only the in-frame rearrangements with V and J called that TCRdb kept. Clones are partly lost; checked studies trace under half to an unresolved V gene and leave the rest unexplained. The DNA gave D and trimming, while V, J and clone size come from that table. The sample yields about 160,000 clones; 70% to 80% were counted once. The top ten constitute around 8.1% of the sample.

Relative to germline, V is 2 bases shorter and J is 2 bases shorter, with 14 bases between their ends. The germline V gene sets CDR1 to SQVTM and CDR2 to ANQGSEA. Its CDR3 holds 15 amino acids, cysteine through phenylalanine. Of all the DNA, just the CDR3 is kept, 45 bases in frame from base 1. The collaborating institutions used their own protocols to collect whole blood in K2EDTA tubes. For TCRbeta analysis, collaborator samples were shipped as frozen whole blood, as isolated PBMCs, or as DNA extracted from either sample type. The rearranged segments are TRBV29-1 and TRBJ2-3, with TRBD2 tentatively as D gene (5 bases match). The source of this sequence is a man between 60 and 75 years old with acute or convalescent COVID-19. The material sequenced was peripheral blood. The CDR3 corresponds to CSVENVGSLTDTQYF. The DNA reads TGCAGCGTTGAAAATGTAGGGAGCCTCACAGATACGCAGTATTTT.